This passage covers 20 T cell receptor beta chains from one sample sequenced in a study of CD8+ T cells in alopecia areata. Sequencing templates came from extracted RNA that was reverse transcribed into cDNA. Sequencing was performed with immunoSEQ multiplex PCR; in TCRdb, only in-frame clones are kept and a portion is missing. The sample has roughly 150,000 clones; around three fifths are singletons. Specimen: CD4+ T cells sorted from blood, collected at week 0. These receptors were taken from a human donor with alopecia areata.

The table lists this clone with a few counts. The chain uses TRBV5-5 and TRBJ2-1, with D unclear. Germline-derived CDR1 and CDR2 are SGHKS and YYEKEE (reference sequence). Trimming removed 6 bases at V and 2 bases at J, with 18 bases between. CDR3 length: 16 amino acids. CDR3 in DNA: TGTGCCAGCAAGAAGACGGAAACTCTTCCCTACAATGAGCAGTTCTTC. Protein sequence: CASKKTETLPYNEQFF.

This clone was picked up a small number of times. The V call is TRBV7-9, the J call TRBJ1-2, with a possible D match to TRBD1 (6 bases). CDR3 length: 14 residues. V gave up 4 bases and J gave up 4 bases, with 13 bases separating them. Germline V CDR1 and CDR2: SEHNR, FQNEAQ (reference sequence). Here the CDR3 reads CASSSRDTSYGYTF. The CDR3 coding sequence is TGTGCCAGCAGCTCCCGGGACACGTCCTATGGCTACACCTTC.

CDR3 DNA: TGTGCCTGGACCCTACAGAACACCGGGGAGCTGTTTTTT. The encoded protein is CAWTLQNTGELFF. The chain links TRBV30 to TRBJ2-2; D is unclear. The CDR3 is 13 amino acids. The germline V gene encodes CDR1 GTSNPN and CDR2 SVGIG (reference sequence). V lost 4 bases and J 1 base, leaving 7 bases between the germline ends.

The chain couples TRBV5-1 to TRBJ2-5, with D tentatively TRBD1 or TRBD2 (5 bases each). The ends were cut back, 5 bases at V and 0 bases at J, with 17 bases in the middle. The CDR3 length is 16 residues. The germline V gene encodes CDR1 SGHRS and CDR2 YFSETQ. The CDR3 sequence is CASSAGTWGHQETQYF. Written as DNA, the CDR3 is TGCGCCAGCAGTGCCGGGACGTGGGGTCACCAAGAGACCCAGTACTTC.

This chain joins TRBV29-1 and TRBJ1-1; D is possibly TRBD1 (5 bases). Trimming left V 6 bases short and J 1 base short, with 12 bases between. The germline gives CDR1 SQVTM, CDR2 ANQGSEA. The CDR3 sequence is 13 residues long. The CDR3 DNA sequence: TGCAGCGTGACCGACAGAACGAACACTGAAGCTTTCTTT. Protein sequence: CSVTDRTNTEAFF.

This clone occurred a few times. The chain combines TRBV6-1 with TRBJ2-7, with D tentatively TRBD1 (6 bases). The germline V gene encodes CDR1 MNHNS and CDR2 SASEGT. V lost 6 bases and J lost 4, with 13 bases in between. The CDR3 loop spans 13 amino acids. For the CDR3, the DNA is TGTGCCAGCAGATCGTCAGGGGTATACGAGCAGTACTTC. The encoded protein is CASRSSGVYEQYF.

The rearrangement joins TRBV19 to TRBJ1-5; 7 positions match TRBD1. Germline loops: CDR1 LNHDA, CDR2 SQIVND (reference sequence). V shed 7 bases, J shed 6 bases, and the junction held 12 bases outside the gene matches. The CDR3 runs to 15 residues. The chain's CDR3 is CASTNTGEVRQPQHF. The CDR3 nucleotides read TGTGCCAGTACTAATACAGGGGAAGTTCGTCAGCCCCAGCATTTT.

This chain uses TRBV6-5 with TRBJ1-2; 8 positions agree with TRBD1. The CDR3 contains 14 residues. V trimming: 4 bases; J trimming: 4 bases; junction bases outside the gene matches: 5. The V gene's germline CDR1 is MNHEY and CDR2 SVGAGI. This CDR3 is CASSSPTGVYGYTF. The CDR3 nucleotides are TGTGCCAGCAGTTCCCCGACAGGGGTCTATGGCTACACCTTC.

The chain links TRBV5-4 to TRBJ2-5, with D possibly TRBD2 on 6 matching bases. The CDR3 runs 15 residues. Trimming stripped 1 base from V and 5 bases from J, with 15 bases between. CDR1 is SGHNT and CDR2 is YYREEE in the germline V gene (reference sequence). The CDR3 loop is CASSLPGGGGETQYF. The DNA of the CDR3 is TGTGCCAGCAGCTTGCCGGGTGGTGGGGGGGAGACCCAGTACTTC.

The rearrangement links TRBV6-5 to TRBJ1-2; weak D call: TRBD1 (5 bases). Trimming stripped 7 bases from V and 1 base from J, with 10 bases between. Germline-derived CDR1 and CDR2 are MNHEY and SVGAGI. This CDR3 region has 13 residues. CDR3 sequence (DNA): TGTGCCAGCACCCTGGGGGTTAACTATGGCTACACCTTC. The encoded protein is CASTLGVNYGYTF.

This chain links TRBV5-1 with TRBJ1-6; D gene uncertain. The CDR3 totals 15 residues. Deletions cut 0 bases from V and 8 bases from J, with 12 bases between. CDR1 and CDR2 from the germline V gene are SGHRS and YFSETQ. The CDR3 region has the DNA TGCGCCAGCAGCTTGGCCATGGGAACGTATTCACCCCTCCACTTT. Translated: CASSLAMGTYSPLHF.

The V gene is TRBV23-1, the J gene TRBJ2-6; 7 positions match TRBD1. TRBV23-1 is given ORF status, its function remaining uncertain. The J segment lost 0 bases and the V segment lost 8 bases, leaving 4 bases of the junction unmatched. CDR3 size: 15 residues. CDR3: CASQQGSSGANVLTF. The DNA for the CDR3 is TGCGCCAGCCAACAGGGGAGCTCTGGGGCCAACGTCCTGACTTTC.

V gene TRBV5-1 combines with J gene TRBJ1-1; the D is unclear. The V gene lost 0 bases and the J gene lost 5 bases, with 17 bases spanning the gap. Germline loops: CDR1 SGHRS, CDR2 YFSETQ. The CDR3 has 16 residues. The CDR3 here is CASSLEAGSGGTEAFF. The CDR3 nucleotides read TGCGCCAGCAGCTTGGAGGCCGGCTCCGGCGGAACTGAAGCTTTCTTT.

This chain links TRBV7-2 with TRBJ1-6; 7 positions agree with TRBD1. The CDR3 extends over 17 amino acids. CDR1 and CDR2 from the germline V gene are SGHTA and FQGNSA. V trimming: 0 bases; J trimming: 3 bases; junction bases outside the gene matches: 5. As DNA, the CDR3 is TGTGCCAGCAGCTTAGCCCGGGACAGCATCTATAATTCACCCCTCCACTTT. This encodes CASSLARDSIYNSPLHF. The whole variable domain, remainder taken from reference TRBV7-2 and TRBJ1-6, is GAGVSQSPSNKVTEKGKDVELRCDPISGHTALYWYRQSLGQGLEFLIYFQGNSAPDKSGLPSDRFSAERTGGSVSTLTIQRTQQEDSAVYLCASSLARDSIYNSPLHFGNGTRLTVT.

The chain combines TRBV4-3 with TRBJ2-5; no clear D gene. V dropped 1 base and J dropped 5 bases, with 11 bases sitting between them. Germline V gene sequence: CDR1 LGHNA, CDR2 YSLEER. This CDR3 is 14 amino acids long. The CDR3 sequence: CASSQGRGGETQYF. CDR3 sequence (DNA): TGCGCCAGCAGCCAAGGGCGCGGTGGGGAGACCCAGTACTTC.

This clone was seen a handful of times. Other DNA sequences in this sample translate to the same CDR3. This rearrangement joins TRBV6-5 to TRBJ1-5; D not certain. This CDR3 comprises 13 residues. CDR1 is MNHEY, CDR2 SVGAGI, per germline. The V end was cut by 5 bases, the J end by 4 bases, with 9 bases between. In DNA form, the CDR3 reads TGTGCCAGCAGTCGTGACGGGAATCAGCCCCAGCATTTT. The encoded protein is CASSRDGNQPQHF.

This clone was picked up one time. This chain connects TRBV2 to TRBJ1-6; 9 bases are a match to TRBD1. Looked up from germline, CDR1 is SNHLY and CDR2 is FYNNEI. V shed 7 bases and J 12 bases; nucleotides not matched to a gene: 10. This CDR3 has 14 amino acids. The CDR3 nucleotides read TGTGCCAGCACTGGGGACAGGGTGCGCGGACCCCTCCACTTT. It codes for CASTGDRVRGPLHF. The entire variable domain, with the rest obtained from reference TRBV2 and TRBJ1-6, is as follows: EPEVTQTPSHQVTQMGQEVILRCVPISNHLYFYWYRQILGQKVEFLVSFYNNEISEKSEIFDDQFSVERPDGSNFTLKIRSTKLEDSAMYFCASTGDRVRGPLHFGNGTRLTVT.

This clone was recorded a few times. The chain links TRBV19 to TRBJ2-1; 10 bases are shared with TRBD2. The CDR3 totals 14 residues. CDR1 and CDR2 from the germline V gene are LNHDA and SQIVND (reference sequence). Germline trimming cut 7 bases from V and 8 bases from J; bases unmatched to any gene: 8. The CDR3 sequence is CASKPAGGRDEQFF. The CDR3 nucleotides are TGTGCCAGTAAACCAGCGGGGGGGCGAGATGAGCAGTTCTTC.

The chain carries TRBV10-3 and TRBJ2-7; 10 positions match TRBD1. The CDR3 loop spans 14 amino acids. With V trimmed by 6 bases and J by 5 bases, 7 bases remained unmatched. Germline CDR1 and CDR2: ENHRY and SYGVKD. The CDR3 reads CAIRFAGTGDEQYF. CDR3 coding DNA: TGTGCCATCAGATTTGCCGGGACAGGGGACGAGCAGTACTTC.

The CDR3 sequence is CATSRPTGAREKLFF. For the CDR3, the DNA is TGTGCCACCAGCAGACCTACGGGGGCACGAGAAAAACTGTTTTTT. The chain has TRBV15 and TRBJ1-4; possibly TRBD1 for D (6 bases). In germline, CDR1 is LNHNV, CDR2 YYDKDF (reference sequence). V lost 2 bases and J 8 bases, leaving 15 bases between the germline ends. CDR3 length: 15 amino acids.